A selection of T cell receptor beta chains follows, all from one sample in a study of cytotoxic CD8 clonotypes in ibrutinib-treated CLL. Generated by immunoSEQ multiplex PCR, the TCRdb table keeps only in-frame clones and is missing some. The top ten hold 4.5% to 6.5% of the sample, which has over 120,000 clones, more than 75% seen once. The input for sequencing was PBMCs, taken after 24 months of ibrutinib treatment. Receptor source: a human donor with chronic lymphocytic leukemia. Both conserved end residues are part of each CDR3. Fields, in order: clone size, V gene, D gene, CDR3 length, J gene, CDR3 DNA, CDR3 protein. D genes are given only for firm matches. Size tells how often a clone was seen (once, few, many) or the class of an expanded clone, and some rows leave it out.

>-|TRBV5-4|-|15|TRBJ2-1
TGTGCCAGCAGCTCCGGGGAGACGACGTACAATGAGCAGTTCTTC
CASSSGETTYNEQFF
>-|TRBV7-2|-|14|TRBJ2-7
TGTGCCAGCAGCTTAAAAGGCGGCGGGGTCGAGCAGTACTTC
CASSLKGGGVEQYF
>-|TRBV19|-|13|TRBJ1-2
TGTGCCAGTAGCTGGCTGGGGACCTATGGCTACACCTTC
CASSWLGTYGYTF
>-|TRBV7-9|TRBD1|15|TRBJ2-5
TGTGCCAGCAGCTCCTGGGGCGACAGGGGAGAGACCCAGTACTTC
CASSSWGDRGETQYF
>few|TRBV7-8|-|12|TRBJ1-5
TGTGCCAGCAGCCCCCAAGGCCAGCCCCAGCATTTT
CASSPQGQPQHF
>few|TRBV11-2|TRBD2|15|TRBJ2-1
TGTGCCAGCAGCTCCCCGGGGGGTAGCGGGAGGGAGCAGTTCTTC
CASSSPGGSGREQFF
>-|TRBV10-3|-|13|TRBJ2-1
TGTGCCTCCAACGGCGCCAAACCCAATGAGCAGTTCTTC
CASNGAKPNEQFF
>-|TRBV19|-|13|TRBJ2-5
TGTGCCAGCGGGGTACGCCCGAGGGAGACCCAGTACTTC
CASGVRPRETQYF
>-|TRBV4-1|TRBD2|17|TRBJ2-4
TGCGCCAGCAGCCAACCGACTAGCGGGAGGGAAGTTGACATTCAGTACTTC
CASSQPTSGREVDIQYF
>-|TRBV5-6|-|11|TRBJ2-1
TGTGCCAGCAGCTCCGTGGGTGAGCAGTTCTTC
CASSSVGEQFF
>-|TRBV28|-|14|TRBJ2-7
TGTGCCAGCAGTTTAGGGCAGGTTTTTTCCGAGCAGTACTTC
CASSLGQVFSEQYF
>-|TRBV4-2|-|15|TRBJ1-5
TGTGCCAGCAGCCAAGGTGGGGGCCCCGATCAGCCCCAGCATTTT
CASSQGGGPDQPQHF
>-|TRBV7-9|-|12|TRBJ2-1
TGTGCCAGCAGCCGCGAGGTCGATGAGCAGTTCTTC
CASSREVDEQFF
>-|TRBV9|-|15|TRBJ2-2
TGTGCCAGCAGCCCATGGGGGCAGGGCACCGGGGAGCTGTTTTTT
CASSPWGQGTGELFF
>-|TRBV25-1|TRBD1|15|TRBJ1-1
TGTGCCAGCAGTGAACCAGGGGGTCGGGGCACTGAAGCTTTCTTT
CASSEPGGRGTEAFF
>few|TRBV7-2|-|14|TRBJ2-5
TGTGCCAGCAGCTTGGACTGGTCGGCAGAGACCCAGTACTTC
CASSLDWSAETQYF
>-|TRBV6-4|-|13|TRBJ1-4
TGTGCCAGCAGTGCGGGGGTTGGTGAAAAACTGTTTTTT
CASSAGVGEKLFF
>-|TRBV6-4|-|18|TRBJ2-7
TGTGCCAGCAGTGACCGCGAGCGGATTGACCCTAGCCCCGACGAGCAGTACTTC
CASSDRERIDPSPDEQYF
>-|TRBV19|-|16|TRBJ2-1
TGTGCCAGTAGAACCCAAGGAGGGTCGCCCTACAATGAGCAGTTCTTC
CASRTQGGSPYNEQFF
>many|TRBV10-3|-|17|TRBJ2-1
TGTGCCATCAGTGAGTCGAGAGGCGGGATGGGTAACAATGAGCAGTTCTTC
CAISESRGGMGNNEQFF
>-|TRBV18|-|13|TRBJ1-5
TGTGCCAGCTCACCGGGGGGCAATCAGCCCCAGCATTTT
CASSPGGNQPQHF
>-|TRBV9|-|14|TRBJ2-7
TGTGCCAGCAGCGTGGCGGGACAGACCTACGAGCAGTACTTC
CASSVAGQTYEQYF
>few|TRBV7-3|-|13|TRBJ2-2
TGTGCCAGCAAGTCCCCGAACACCGGGGAGCTGTTTTTT
CASKSPNTGELFF
>-|TRBV19|-|13|TRBJ1-5
TGTGCCAGTAGTATGGAGCAAGGGGAGCCCCAGCATTTT
CASSMEQGEPQHF
>few|TRBV10-3|-|13|TRBJ2-2
TGTGCCATCACTGGGACGAACACCGGGGAGCTGTTTTTT
CAITGTNTGELFF
>large|TRBV6-1|-|15|TRBJ2-7
TGTGCCAGCAGTGAAGCGGCGGGTAGCCCCTACGAGCAGTACTTC
CASSEAAGSPYEQYF
>few|TRBV7-3|-|14|TRBJ2-2
TGTGCCAGCAGCTTAGCCGGCTGGACCGGGGAGCTGTTTTTT
CASSLAGWTGELFF
>few|TRBV19|-|16|TRBJ1-5
TGTGCCAGTAGTCCCGACCGCGGACAGAGCAATCAGCCCCAGCATTTT
CASSPDRGQSNQPQHF
>-|TRBV4-1|-|12|TRBJ2-5
TGCGCCAGCAGCCATAGTGGGGAGACCCAGTACTTC
CASSHSGETQYF
>-|TRBV6-5|-|13|TRBJ2-7
TGTGCCAGCAGCCGAGCCCCCCGGTACGAGCAGTACTTC
CASSRAPRYEQYF
>-|TRBV11-2|-|12|TRBJ2-3
TGTGCCAGCGCCACTAATGGGGATACGCAGTATTTT
CASATNGDTQYF
>-|TRBV7-8|-|13|TRBJ2-2
TGTGCCAGCACCCCAGGGTGGACCGGGGAGCTGTTTTTT
CASTPGWTGELFF
>-|TRBV19|TRBD1|15|TRBJ2-7
TGTGCCAGTAGTAACACGGGACAGGGGGCCCAACCACAGTACTTC
CASSNTGQGAQPQYF
>-|TRBV28|TRBD1|16|TRBJ1-3
TGTGCCAGCAGGGGCAGGACAGGAGTCTCTGGAAACACCATATATTTT
CASRGRTGVSGNTIYF
>once|TRBV2|-|12|TRBJ1-1
TGTGCCAGCAGTGAGTCCCACACTGAAGCTTTCTTT
CASSESHTEAFF